The rows below give T cell receptor beta chains drawn from one sample of a study of T cell repertoires in cytomegalovirus infection. These TCRs are of unknown antigen specificity. TCRdb independently ran MiXCR on the reads; one entry per CDR3 protein. Of tens of thousands of distinct CDR3 sequences listed, 28% are singletons. Sample: CD8+ T cells from cultured PBMCs, taken from culture after CMV antigen stimulation. The receptors were gathered from a human donor in good health (CMV status not recorded). Some clones in this sample may be carry-over from other donors' samples. Both conserved end residues are part of each CDR3. D genes are given only for firm matches. The size of a clone is reported for some rows only, either as once, few or many, or as a class for expanded clones.

D	V	size	J	DNA	CDR3
NA	TRBV7-9	many	TRBJ1-1	TGTGCCAGCAGCACACCTCGCGGGGGGGACACTGAAGCTTTCTTT	CASSTPRGGDTEAFF
NA	TRBV3-1	few	TRBJ1-6	TGTGCCAGCAGCCAAGGGGGGGGAAGTAATTCACCCCTCCACTTT	CASSQGGGSNSPLHF
NA	TRBV5-8	many	TRBJ1-5	TGTGCCAGCAGCCGGGTAGGGCAGACCCTGAGCAATCAGCCCCAGCATTTT	CASSRVGQTLSNQPQHF
NA	TRBV20-1	many	TRBJ1-1	TGCAGTGCTAGAGATCCGGGGGCTTTGAACACTGAAGCTTTCTTT	CSARDPGALNTEAFF
NA	TRBV6-1	many	TRBJ2-7	TGTGCCAGCAGTGAAGTATTGGGGGGAGAATCCTCCTACGAGCAGTACTTC	CASSEVLGGESSYEQYF
TRBD2	TRBV11-2	NA	TRBJ2-1	TGTGTCAGCAGCTTAGAGCTCGGCGAGCGGGGGACCAATGAGCAGTTCTTC	CVSSLELGERGTNEQFF
NA	TRBV7-9	medium-sized	TRBJ2-1	TGTGCCAGCACCGATACTGAGGGCTTAGGGTACAATGAGCAGTTCTTC	CASTDTEGLGYNEQFF
NA	TRBV7-2	many	TRBJ2-3	TGTGCCAGCAGCTTAGCCCGGGACTCCCCCGGGACGCAGTATTTT	CASSLARDSPGTQYF
NA	TRBV20-1	NA	TRBJ1-6	TGCAGTGCTATCGATCGACTTCTCACCTATAATTCACCCCTCCACTTT	CSAIDRLLTYNSPLHF
NA	TRBV6-2/TRBV6-3	NA	TRBJ2-7	TGTGCCAGCAGTTACTTAGGGGAAACCGGCGGGGGCGCCTACTACGAGCAGTACTTC	CASSYLGETGGGAYYEQYF
NA	TRBV30	NA	TRBJ2-1	TGTGCCTGGACCTCTGTGGGTTCCTACAATGAGCAGTTCTTC	CAWTSVGSYNEQFF
NA	TRBV15	NA	TRBJ1-4	TGTGCCACCCAAACCCGGGGTAGCCATAATGAAAAACTGTTTTTT	CATQTRGSHNEKLFF
NA	TRBV20-1	NA	TRBJ2-7	TGCAGTGCTAGAGATCCGGACGAATCCTACGAGCAGTACTTC	CSARDPDESYEQYF
NA	TRBV10-3	NA	TRBJ2-5	TGTGCCATCAGTGGCCAGTTTCAAGAGACCCAGTACTTC	CAISGQFQETQYF